These T cell receptor beta chains were read from a single sample in a study of control samples from healthy donors and cancer patients. Only in-frame clones appear in the TCRdb table, and some are missing; sequencing was by immunoSEQ multiplex PCR. The sample shows 150,000 to 200,000 clones, roughly 91% of them seen only once. Source material: blood. These receptors came from a woman aged 25 to 45 in good health. CDR3s include the opening cysteine and the closing phenylalanine or tryptophan. D genes are given only for firm matches. Clone sizes are given selectively: once, few, many, or a class where the clone is expanded.

d_call | j_call | v_call | clone_size | cdr3_aa | cdr3_nt
NA | TRBJ2-2 | TRBV7-9 | NA | CASSSGPNTGELFF | TGTGCCAGCAGTTCCGGACCCAACACCGGGGAGCTGTTTTTT
NA | TRBJ1-2 | TRBV12-3/TRBV12-4 | NA | CASSFGTGGYTF | TGTGCCAGCAGTTTCGGGACTGGAGGCTACACCTTC
TRBD1 | TRBJ1-1 | TRBV7-3 | NA | CASSPGTEAEAFF | TGTGCCAGCAGCCCCGGGACAGAGGCTGAAGCTTTCTTT
NA | TRBJ2-6 | TRBV5-4 | NA | CASSFVQSSSGANVLTF | TGTGCCAGCAGCTTTGTACAGTCTTCCTCTGGGGCCAACGTCCTGACTTTC
TRBD1 | TRBJ1-5 | TRBV5-4 | NA | CASSTGTGSVQPQHF | TGTGCCAGCAGCACCGGGACAGGGTCGGTTCAGCCCCAGCATTTT
NA | TRBJ1-5 | TRBV12-3/TRBV12-4 | NA | CASSPGRNRPQHF | TGTGCCAGCAGTCCAGGGAGAAATCGGCCCCAGCATTTT
TRBD1 | TRBJ2-5 | TRBV7-6 | NA | CASSLGIGTGALQETQYF | TGTGCCAGCAGCTTGGGGATCGGGACAGGGGCCCTCCAAGAGACCCAGTACTTC
NA | TRBJ2-1 | TRBV18 | NA | CASSPGRAYNEQFF | TGTGCCAGCTCACCGGGCAGGGCCTACAATGAGCAGTTCTTC
NA | TRBJ2-6 | TRBV7-3 | once | CASSLTGPPSGANVLTF | TGTGCCAGCAGCTTAACGGGACCGCCCTCTGGGGCCAACGTCCTGACTTTC
NA | TRBJ1-4 | TRBV21-1 | NA | CASSKEGFHKGKTNEKLFF | TGTGCCAGCAGCAAAGAAGGTTTCCACAAAGGGAAAACTAATGAAAAACTGTTTTTT
TRBD1 | TRBJ1-4 | TRBV11-2 | NA | CASSLGFSGGYEKLFF | TGTGCCAGCAGCTTAGGGTTTTCAGGGGGTTATGAAAAACTGTTTTTT
TRBD1 | TRBJ1-2 | TRBV28 | NA | CASRQGAHGYTF | TGTGCCAGCAGGCAGGGGGCGCATGGCTACACCTTC
TRBD1 | TRBJ1-2 | TRBV7-9 | NA | CASSYPTGVYGYTF | TGTGCCAGCAGTTACCCTACAGGGGTCTATGGCTACACCTTC
NA | TRBJ2-6 | TRBV5-5 | NA | CASSRWGTGANVLTF | TGTGCCAGCAGCCGGTGGGGGACCGGGGCCAACGTCCTGACTTTC
TRBD2 | TRBJ2-2 | TRBV12-5 | NA | CASGTGLGRTGELFF | TGTGCTAGTGGTACGGGACTAGGTAGGACCGGGGAGCTGTTTTTT
NA | TRBJ2-5 | TRBV5-5 | NA | CASSFGRAQETQYF | TGTGCCAGCAGCTTCGGTAGGGCCCAAGAGACCCAGTACTTC
NA | TRBJ2-7 | TRBV21-1 | NA | CASSNRAEIYEQYF | TGTGCCAGCAGCAATCGGGCAGAGATCTACGAGCAGTACTTC
TRBD1 | TRBJ1-2 | TRBV6-6 | NA | CASSSRTGVGYTF | TGTGCCAGCAGTTCCCGGACAGGGGTAGGCTACACCTTC
NA | TRBJ1-2 | TRBV19 | NA | CASSRGGGYTF | TGTGCCAGTAGTAGGGGAGGAGGCTACACCTTC
NA | TRBJ1-4 | TRBV7-9 | NA | CASSLGGADEKLFF | TGTGCCAGCAGCTTAGGGGGGGCGGATGAAAAACTGTTTTTT
TRBD2 | TRBJ2-3 | TRBV28 | few | CASGRSSGRKDTQYF | TGTGCCAGCGGACGATCTAGCGGGAGAAAAGATACGCAGTATTTT
TRBD2 | TRBJ2-5 | TRBV27 | NA | CASSPGLASQETQYF | TGTGCCAGCAGTCCAGGACTAGCGTCCCAAGAGACCCAGTACTTC
TRBD1 | TRBJ1-2 | TRBV28 | once | CASSLTGGGYGYTF | TGTGCCAGCAGTTTGACAGGGGGCGGCTATGGCTACACCTTC
NA | TRBJ2-2 | TRBV6-2/TRBV6-3 | NA | CASSYSGDTGELFF | TGTGCCAGCAGTTACTCAGGAGACACCGGGGAGCTGTTTTTT
NA | TRBJ1-1 | TRBV7-8 | NA | CASRLGGFTEAFF | TGTGCCAGCAGATTAGGGGGGTTCACTGAAGCTTTCTTT
NA | TRBJ1-2 | TRBV4-3 | once | CASSQDPDSSYGYTF | TGCGCCAGCAGCCAAGATCCCGACAGCTCTTATGGCTACACCTTC
TRBD1 | TRBJ2-3 | TRBV29-1 | NA | CSVETGHTDTQYF | TGCAGCGTTGAGACAGGGCACACAGATACGCAGTATTTT
NA | TRBJ2-3 | TRBV18 | NA | CASSPGSTDTQYF | TGTGCCAGCTCACCAGGGAGCACAGATACGCAGTATTTT
TRBD1 | TRBJ2-5 | TRBV29-1 | NA | CSVLRDRGETQYF | TGCAGCGTACTCCGGGACAGGGGGGAGACCCAGTACTTC
TRBD1 | TRBJ2-1 | TRBV7-9 | NA | CASSLDGTGVDEQFF | TGTGCCAGCAGCTTAGACGGGACAGGGGTGGATGAGCAGTTCTTC
NA | TRBJ1-3 | TRBV4-1 | NA | CASSQGTSGNTIYF | TGCGCCAGCAGCCAGGGGACTTCTGGAAACACCATATATTTT
NA | TRBJ2-7 | TRBV6-5 | NA | CASNLDGTYEQYF | TGTGCCAGCAACCTGGACGGAACCTACGAGCAGTACTTC
NA | TRBJ1-1 | TRBV7-9 | NA | CASSLNRDTEAFF | TGTGCCAGCAGCTTAAACCGGGACACTGAAGCTTTCTTT
NA | TRBJ1-1 | TRBV19 | NA | CASSIVGDTEAFF | TGTGCCAGTAGTATCGTCGGGGACACTGAAGCTTTCTTT
NA | TRBJ2-7 | TRBV7-9 | NA | CASSTGPFPYEQYF | TGTGCCAGCAGCACCGGACCGTTCCCCTACGAGCAGTACTTC
NA | TRBJ1-4 | TRBV7-9 | NA | CASSFPGANEKLFF | TGTGCCAGCAGCTTTCCGGGGGCGAATGAAAAACTGTTTTTT
NA | TRBJ2-6 | TRBV6-5 | NA | CASSLDSSGANVLTF | TGTGCCAGCAGCCTGGACAGCTCTGGGGCCAACGTCCTGACTTTC
NA | TRBJ2-5 | TRBV24-1 | once | CATSDKGGQETQYF | TGTGCCACCAGTGATAAGGGCGGCCAAGAGACCCAGTACTTC
TRBD1 | TRBJ1-1 | TRBV10-2 | NA | CASSTTGGTEAFF | TGCGCCAGCAGTACTACAGGGGGCACTGAAGCTTTCTTT
NA | TRBJ2-7 | TRBV29-1 | NA | CSVEGLSYEQYF | TGCAGCGTTGAAGGGCTCTCCTACGAGCAGTACTTC
NA | TRBJ1-2 | TRBV6-1 | NA | CASSEEEGVYGYTF | TGTGCCAGCAGTGAAGAGGAGGGGGTCTATGGCTACACCTTC
TRBD1 | TRBJ1-2 | TRBV5-6 | NA | CASSLDRGHGYTF | TGTGCCAGCAGCTTGGACAGGGGCCATGGCTACACCTTC
NA | TRBJ1-5 | TRBV30 | NA | CAWVPGFHNQPQHF | TGTGCCTGGGTCCCGGGCTTCCACAATCAGCCCCAGCATTTT
TRBD1 | TRBJ1-1 | TRBV27 | NA | CASSLSDRVGTEAFF | TGTGCCAGCAGTTTATCGGACAGGGTCGGCACTGAAGCTTTCTTT
NA | TRBJ1-1 | TRBV7-8 | NA | CASSLSRDTEAFF | TGTGCCAGCAGCTTAAGCCGGGACACTGAAGCTTTCTTT
TRBD1 | TRBJ2-2 | TRBV6-5 | once | CASSPRTGGLGELFF | TGTGCCAGCAGTCCCCGGACAGGGGGCCTCGGGGAGCTGTTTTTT
NA | TRBJ2-3 | TRBV7-9 | once | CASSLRPDTQYF | TGTGCCAGCAGCCTCCGCCCAGATACGCAGTATTTT
NA | TRBJ2-1 | TRBV6-5 | once | CASSPPDNYNEQFF | TGTGCCAGCAGTCCTCCGGACAACTACAATGAGCAGTTCTTC
NA | TRBJ1-1 | TRBV25-1 | NA | CASSEMRGNTEAFF | TGTGCCAGCAGTGAAATGAGGGGAAACACTGAAGCTTTCTTT
NA | TRBJ2-5 | TRBV19 | NA | CASSTRGRETQYF | TGTGCCAGTAGTACCCGGGGGCGGGAGACCCAGTACTTC
TRBD1 | TRBJ2-7 | TRBV28 | NA | CASSGDRAYEQYF | TGTGCCAGCAGTGGGGACAGAGCTTACGAGCAGTACTTC
TRBD2 | TRBJ2-1 | TRBV29-1 | NA | CSVAGLAGPLQFF | TGCAGCGTTGCGGGACTAGCGGGACCTTTGCAGTTCTTC
TRBD1 | TRBJ2-7 | TRBV4-1 | NA | CASSQGQGAYEQYF | TGCGCCAGCAGCCAGGGCCAGGGGGCCTACGAGCAGTACTTC
NA | TRBJ1-4 | TRBV4-2 | NA | CASSQDRGTNEKLFF | TGTGCCAGCAGCCAAGACAGGGGAACTAATGAAAAACTGTTTTTT